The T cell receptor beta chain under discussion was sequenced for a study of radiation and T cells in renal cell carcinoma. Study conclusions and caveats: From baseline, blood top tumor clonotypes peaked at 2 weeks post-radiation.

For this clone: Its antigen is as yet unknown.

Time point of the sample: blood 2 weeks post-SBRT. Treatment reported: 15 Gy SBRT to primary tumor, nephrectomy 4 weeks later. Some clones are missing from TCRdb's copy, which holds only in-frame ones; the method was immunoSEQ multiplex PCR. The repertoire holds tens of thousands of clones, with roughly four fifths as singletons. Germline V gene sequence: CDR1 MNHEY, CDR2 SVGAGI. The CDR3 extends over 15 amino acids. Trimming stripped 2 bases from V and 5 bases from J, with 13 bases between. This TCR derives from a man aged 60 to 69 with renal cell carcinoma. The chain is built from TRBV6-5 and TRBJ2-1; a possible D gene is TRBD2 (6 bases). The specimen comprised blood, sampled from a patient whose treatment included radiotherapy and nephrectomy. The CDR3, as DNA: TGTGCCAGCAGTTACGCGGGACCAGTCCACAATGAGCAGTTCTTC. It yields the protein CASSYAGPVHNEQFF.